A selection of T cell receptor beta chains follows, all from one sample in a study of T cell responses to AZD1222 COVID-19 vaccine. Method: immunoSEQ multiplex PCR; TCRdb's copy keeps in-frame clones and lacks some. The repertoire holds about 120,000 clones, with just over 90% as singletons. The sample consisted of peripheral blood, taken on day 0 of AZD1222 vaccination. Receptors originate from an adult in good health. Each CDR3 is given with its conserved first and last residue. Each record gives: D gene, V gene, J gene, CDR3 length, clone size, CDR3 DNA, CDR3 protein. D genes are given only for firm matches. The size field is filled for only some rows; it gives once, few, many or a size class.

TRBD2,TRBV4-2,TRBJ2-5,16,NA,TGTGCCAGCAGCCAAGACACTAGCGGGGGGGCAGAGACCCAGTACTTC,CASSQDTSGGAETQYF
TRBD1,TRBV5-1,TRBJ1-1,15,NA,TGCGCCAGCAGCCATACAGGGGGTGGATCAATTGAAGCTTTCTTT,CASSHTGGGSIEAFF
NA,TRBV24-1,TRBJ2-3,12,NA,TGTGCCACCAGTGATCCTAAAGATACGCAGTATTTT,CATSDPKDTQYF
NA,TRBV6-5,TRBJ2-1,14,NA,TGTGCCAGCAGGGGAAGAATAGATTGGGATGAGCAGTTCTTC,CASRGRIDWDEQFF
NA,TRBV28,TRBJ1-2,14,NA,TGTGCCAGCAGTTTACCGACAGTGGACTATGGCTACACCTTC,CASSLPTVDYGYTF
TRBD2,TRBV6-4,TRBJ2-3,15,few,TGTGCCAGCAGTACTAGCGGGGGGGCTACAGATACGCAGTATTTT,CASSTSGGATDTQYF
NA,TRBV6-2/TRBV6-3,TRBJ1-2,14,NA,TGTGCCAGCAGTTACTCGATCCGGGGTTCTGGCTACACCTTC,CASSYSIRGSGYTF
NA,TRBV7-9,TRBJ1-5,14,NA,TGTGCCAGCAGCTTAGGAGTCAGGGATCAGCCCCAGCATTTT,CASSLGVRDQPQHF
NA,TRBV6-6,TRBJ1-2,14,NA,TGTGCCACCGGGTTACAGGGACGGGACTATGGCTACACCTTC,CATGLQGRDYGYTF
TRBD1,TRBV4-1,TRBJ2-7,14,NA,TGCGCCAGCAGCCAAGATAAGGGGGCCATCGAGCAGTACTTC,CASSQDKGAIEQYF
TRBD2,TRBV7-9,TRBJ2-7,15,once,TGTGCCAGCACCGGACTAGCGGGGGGAATCTACGAGCAGTACTTC,CASTGLAGGIYEQYF
NA,TRBV30,TRBJ2-1,14,NA,TGTGCCTGGAGTCTGGCCGGATGGGGGAATGAGCAGTTCTTC,CAWSLAGWGNEQFF
NA,TRBV24-1,TRBJ2-1,16,NA,TGTGCCACCAGTGATACCGGAAGGGGGGTCTTCAATGAGCAGTTCTTC,CATSDTGRGVFNEQFF
TRBD1,TRBV28,TRBJ2-4,16,NA,TGTGCCAGCAGTTTGGACAGGGGGCCTGCCAAAAACATTCAGTACTTC,CASSLDRGPAKNIQYF
NA,TRBV28,TRBJ1-1,14,once,TGTGCCAGCAGTTTAGGGACTGCGAACACTGAAGCTTTCTTT,CASSLGTANTEAFF
NA,TRBV7-2,TRBJ2-5,14,NA,TGTGCCAGCAGCGATACAGGGATGGGGGGGACCCAGTACTTC,CASSDTGMGGTQYF
TRBD2,TRBV6-6,TRBJ2-1,15,NA,TGTGCCAGCAGTGATACTAGCGGGGGGTCCAATGAGCAGTTCTTC,CASSDTSGGSNEQFF
NA,TRBV24-1,TRBJ1-5,14,NA,TGTGCCACCAGTTCTGACAGACTCAATCAGCCCCAGCATTTT,CATSSDRLNQPQHF
NA,TRBV7-9,TRBJ1-2,10,NA,TGTGCCAGCAGCAACTATGGCTACACCTTC,CASSNYGYTF
NA,TRBV2,TRBJ1-2,15,NA,TGTGCCAGCAGTGATGTGGGACTCGAAAACTATGGCTACACCTTC,CASSDVGLENYGYTF
TRBD1,TRBV4-3,TRBJ2-7,15,NA,TGCGCCAGCAGCCAAGAATCAGGGGGCGTGGACGAGCAGTACTTC,CASSQESGGVDEQYF
NA,TRBV11-1,TRBJ2-5,13,NA,TGTGCCAGCAGCGACACGGGGGCTGGGACCCAGTACTTC,CASSDTGAGTQYF
TRBD2,TRBV7-6,TRBJ2-1,14,NA,TGTGCCAGCAGCTTAGGGACTAGCGGCAATGAGCAGTTCTTC,CASSLGTSGNEQFF
TRBD2,TRBV4-1,TRBJ2-1,18,NA,TGCGCCAGCAGCCAGGTCCAGGCGTTAGCGGGGGGGGTTAATGAGCAGTTCTTC,CASSQVQALAGGVNEQFF
TRBD1,TRBV7-2,TRBJ2-7,15,once,TGTGCCAGCAGCACGGGACAGGGGATAATCTACGAGCAGTACTTC,CASSTGQGIIYEQYF
NA,TRBV7-2,TRBJ2-7,11,NA,TGTGCCAGCAGCCCCCTTTACGAGCAGTACTTC,CASSPLYEQYF
NA,TRBV7-2,TRBJ1-2,15,NA,TGTGCCAGCAGCCCCCGACACTATTATAACTATGGCTACACCTTC,CASSPRHYYNYGYTF
NA,TRBV2,TRBJ2-2,14,once,TGTGCCAGCAGTGAAAACCCGGCCTACGGGGAGCTGTTTTTT,CASSENPAYGELFF
TRBD1,TRBV7-2,TRBJ1-5,15,NA,TGTGCCAGCAGCCCGAGAGACAGGGCGGGTCAGCCCCAGCATTTT,CASSPRDRAGQPQHF
NA,TRBV5-1,TRBJ2-7,14,NA,TGCGCCAGCAGCTTGGGACGGGGGATTTGGCAGCAGTACTTC,CASSLGRGIWQQYF
TRBD1,TRBV6-6,TRBJ1-5,16,NA,TGTGCCAGCAGTAAAGGGGACAGCTATAGCAATCAGCCCCAGCATTTT,CASSKGDSYSNQPQHF
TRBD2,TRBV19,TRBJ2-1,15,NA,TGTGCCAGTAGCGGACTAGCGGGGGCCTACAATGAGCAGTTCTTC,CASSGLAGAYNEQFF
TRBD1,TRBV19,TRBJ2-1,16,NA,TGTGCCAGTAGTATCGAAGACAGGGGGTCCTACAATGAGCAGTTCTTC,CASSIEDRGSYNEQFF
NA,TRBV6-1,TRBJ1-5,17,few,TGTGCCAGCAGTGAATTTGGCGGGTCCTTTAGCAATCAGCCCCAGCATTTT,CASSEFGGSFSNQPQHF
NA,TRBV24-1,TRBJ1-2,12,NA,TGTGCCACCAGTGAGACAGGCACTGGCTACACCTTC,CATSETGTGYTF
NA,TRBV6-5,TRBJ1-2,15,once,TGTGCCAGCACCTTAACGCCGGGACACGACTATGGCTACACCTTC,CASTLTPGHDYGYTF
NA,TRBV20-1,TRBJ2-4,13,NA,TGCAGTGCTAGTCCCCAGAGTGGGAACATTCAGTACTTC,CSASPQSGNIQYF
NA,TRBV20-1,TRBJ2-7,11,NA,TGCAGTGCTAGCACTGCGGACGAGCAGTACTTC,CSASTADEQYF
TRBD1,TRBV2,TRBJ1-3,13,NA,TGTGCCAGCACCGGGACAGTTGGAAACACCATATATTTT,CASTGTVGNTIYF
NA,TRBV6-5,TRBJ2-5,15,NA,TGTGCCAGCAGTTACTCGGACAGCGTGGGAGAGACCCAGTACTTC,CASSYSDSVGETQYF
TRBD1,TRBV28,TRBJ2-6,16,once,TGTGCCAGCAGTCACAGGGGTAAGGCTGGGGCCAACGTCCTGACTTTC,CASSHRGKAGANVLTF
NA,TRBV27,TRBJ1-6,15,NA,TGTGCCAGCAGTTATCGGGGGGCTATCGGGTCACCCCTCCACTTT,CASSYRGAIGSPLHF